Listed here are 18 T cell receptor beta chains from one sample, sequenced in a study of blood T cells in healthy people across ages. The second PCR ran about 6 to 12 cycles with a sample-barcoded 5' primer and J-beta primers. One entry per CDR3 protein results from TCRdb running MiXCR on the 5' RACE reads. The sample contains some 640,000 distinct CDR3 sequences, roughly 49% of which appear only once. The sequencing sample was made of blood. The receptors were gathered from a woman aged 55-70 years in good health.

V and J are TRBV9 and TRBJ2-1; no reliable D call. V was pared by 0 bases and J by 9 bases, with 13 bases between. The germline V gene has CDR1 SGDLS and CDR2 YYNGEE. The CDR3 extends over 14 amino acids. The CDR3, as DNA: TGTGCCAGCAGCGTAGCGAAGGAGAGGAGTGAGCAGTTCTTC. Amino acid sequence: CASSVAKERSEQFF.

V is TRBV11-3 and J is TRBJ2-5; 11 nucleotides line up with TRBD2. CDR1 is SGHNT, CDR2 YENEEA, per germline. CDR3 length: 19 residues. The trim removed 1 base at V and 1 base at J, leaving 11 bases unmatched. CDR3 in amino acids: CASSLGRTSGSAFQETQYF. The CDR3 DNA sequence: TGTGCCAGCAGCTTAGGCCGGACTAGCGGGTCGGCGTTCCAAGAGACCCAGTACTTC.

This chain uses TRBV29-1 with TRBJ2-5; D call uncertain. The CDR3 spans 14 residues. Trimming removed 6 bases from V and 2 bases from J, with 16 bases in between. Germline V gene data show CDR1 as SQVTM and CDR2 as ANQGSEA. The CDR3 spells CSVATWAQQETQYF. CDR3 nucleotides: TGCAGCGTCGCCACGTGGGCTCAACAAGAGACCCAGTACTTC.

The V call is TRBV10-3, the J call TRBJ2-5; no definite D call. Germline V lookup: CDR1 ENHRY, CDR2 SYGVKD. Deletions cut 6 bases from V and 5 bases from J, with 7 bases between. The CDR3 covers 11 residues. The DNA of the CDR3 is TGTGCCATCAGCCCCGGGGAGACCCAGTACTTC. Its translation is CAISPGETQYF.

This clonotype turned up a few times. The V gene is TRBV4-3, the J gene TRBJ2-3; TRBD2 agrees at 11 bases. Trimming removed 1 base from V and 0 bases from J; junction bases left unmatched: 6. The CDR3 length is 18 residues. The germline gives CDR1 LGHNA, CDR2 YSLEER. CDR3 nucleotides: TGCGCCAGCAGCCAAGGGTCCGGGACTAGCGGAAGCACAGATACGCAGTATTTT. It codes for CASSQGSGTSGSTDTQYF.

This clonotype has a handful of counts. This chain uses TRBV7-9 with TRBJ2-5, with 11 bases aligning to TRBD2. With the DNA end fitting TRBJ2-7 better, the J assignment may be wrong. CDR1 SEHNR and CDR2 FQNEAQ come from the germline V gene (reference sequence). The CDR3 totals 15 residues. DNA of the CDR3: TGTGCCAGCAGCGGTATTAGCGGGAGGGCCTACGAGCAGTACTTC. Its protein product is CASSGISGRAYEQYF.

The table lists this clonotype with a count of one. The chain joins TRBV20-1 to TRBJ2-1, with 10 bases that match TRBD2. Germline trimming cut 1 base from V and 2 bases from J; bases unmatched to any gene: 2. CDR1 and CDR2 (germline): DFQATT, SNEGSKA (reference sequence). The CDR3 has 15 residues. CDR3 coding DNA: TGCAGTGCTAGAGTTAGCGGGGGGACCTACAATGAGCAGTTCTTC. It codes for CSARVSGGTYNEQFF.

The J gene is TRBJ1-2, the V gene TRBV28; D ambiguous. Germline assignment: CDR1 MDHEN and CDR2 SYDVKM. The CDR3 has 11 amino acids. The CDR3 reads CASEVGDGYTF. CDR3 DNA: TGTGCTTCGGAGGTTGGTGATGGCTACACCTTC.

The chain uses TRBV27 and TRBJ1-6; D not certain. V lost 3 bases to trimming and J lost 9 bases, with 12 bases between them. The CDR3 contains 14 residues. From germline, CDR1 is MNHEY and CDR2 SMNVEV (reference sequence). This CDR3 is CASSFGEWRSPLHF. In nucleotides, the CDR3 is TGTGCCAGCAGTTTTGGGGAGTGGCGTTCACCCCTCCACTTT.

This clonotype was detected only a few times. The chain uses TRBV19 and TRBJ2-4, with 7 bases lining up with TRBD2. The J call may be mistaken, given a closer DNA end match to TRBJ2-7. The CDR3 totals 13 residues. Germline V gives CDR1 LNHDA, CDR2 SQIVND (reference sequence). For the CDR3, the DNA is TGTGCCAGTATGTCTAGCGGCTCCTACGAGCAGTACTTC. The encoded protein is CASMSSGSYEQYF.

In this sample, this clonotype turned up a few times. The chain couples TRBV7-2 to TRBJ2-1; no clear D. V was trimmed by 1 base and J by 10 bases, leaving 11 bases between them. The CDR3 extends over 13 amino acids. The germline gives CDR1 SGHTA, CDR2 FQGNSA. This CDR3 is CASSLGPEAEQFF. For the CDR3, the DNA is TGTGCCAGCAGCTTAGGTCCAGAAGCGGAGCAGTTCTTC.

This chain connects TRBV7-9 to TRBJ1-6; D is uncertain. The V end lost 5 bases, the J end lost 8 bases, and 10 bases lay between the germline ends. CDR1 SEHNR and CDR2 FQNEAQ come from the germline V gene (reference sequence). The CDR3 extends over 13 amino acids. In nucleotides, the CDR3 is TGTGCCAGCAGCCCGGGAAAGCATTCACCCCTCCACTTT. The encoded protein is CASSPGKHSPLHF.

The V and J genes are TRBV12-3 or TRBV12-4 and TRBJ2-3; 10 bases are shared with TRBD1. The ends lost 8 bases at V and 3 bases at J; junction bases unmatched: 5. CDR3 size: 14 residues. The CDR3 loop is CASVRDRGTDTQYF. CDR3 sequence (DNA): TGTGCCAGCGTACGGGACAGGGGTACAGATACGCAGTATTTT.

A few counts support this clonotype. This chain connects TRBV7-2 to TRBJ2-5, with D possibly TRBD2 on 5 matching bases. This CDR3 has 13 residues. Germline CDR1 reads SGHTA; CDR2 reads FQGNSA. The V and J ends lost 8 bases and 3 bases respectively, with 13 bases between them. The DNA for the CDR3 is TGTGCCAGCGCCTTCGCGGGCAAAGAGACCCAGTACTTC. Its translation is CASAFAGKETQYF.

V and J are TRBV30 and TRBJ1-1; tentatively, D is TRBD1 (5 bases). V gave up 4 bases and J gave up 1 base, with 13 bases separating them. The germline CDR1 and CDR2 sequences are GTSNPN and SVGIG (reference sequence). The CDR3 is made up of 14 amino acids. The CDR3 spells CAWNTGTANTEAFF. The CDR3, as DNA: TGTGCCTGGAACACCGGGACTGCGAACACTGAAGCTTTCTTT.

The V and J genes are TRBV19 and TRBJ1-1; the D gene is possibly TRBD1 (6 bases). This CDR3 has 14 residues. Germline V gene data show CDR1 as LNHDA and CDR2 as SQIVND (reference sequence). V lost 7 bases to trimming and J lost 2 bases, with 14 bases between them. CDR3 in amino acids: CASMIGGYNTEAFF. CDR3 sequence (DNA): TGTGCCAGTATGATAGGGGGTTACAACACTGAAGCTTTCTTT.

The V call is TRBV7-6, the J call TRBJ1-5; a possible D gene is TRBD1 (5 bases). V was cut by 1 base and J by 5 bases, with 9 bases left in between. CDR3 length: 14 residues. In germline, CDR1 is SGHVS, CDR2 FNYEAQ. The CDR3 region is CASSLGGFDQPQHF. The CDR3 coding sequence is TGTGCCAGCAGCTTAGGGGGCTTTGATCAGCCCCAGCATTTT.

In DNA form, the CDR3 reads TGCAGTGCTAGACGTACGGCGGGGCGCACAGATACGCAGTATTTT. Amino acids: CSARRTAGRTDTQYF. V usage is TRBV20-1 and J usage is TRBJ2-3, with D perhaps matching TRBD2 (6 bases). The CDR3 has 15 amino acids. The germline V gene encodes CDR1 DFQATT and CDR2 SNEGSKA (reference sequence). V shed 2 bases and J shed 1 base, with 13 bases lying between them.